The clone carrying this T cell receptor (beta chain) was counted at least ten times. As yet, its antigen is unknown. The data were obtained in a study of neurological immune-mediated disorders. The V and J ends lost 2 bases and 2 bases respectively, with 6 bases between them. The CDR3 contains 13 residues. In germline, CDR1 is SGHRS, CDR2 YFSETQ. Study observations and caveats: Across subjects, no CDR3 amino acid sequence appeared in expanded clones of more than one subject, a finding that suggested private repertoires in all groups.

The cDNA was generated by 5'RACE with 10-nucleotide random UMIs. MiXCR was run by TCRdb on the 5' RACE reads, yielding one entry per CDR3 protein. The table lists roughly 100,000 distinct CDR3 sequences, 3.5% to 4% of them singletons. The unsorted libraries originated from 2 million PBMCs that had been stored at -80 C. The sequencing input was PBMCs. The TCR sequence derives from a young woman with multiple sclerosis. The chain recombines TRBV5-1 with TRBJ2-3; D unresolved. The CDR3 region has the DNA TGCGCCAGCAGCTTTCCGTCCACAGATACGCAGTATTTT. This codes for CASSFPSTDTQYF.